The present T cell receptor (beta chain) was sequenced within a study of blood T cell repertoires in COVID-19 (TCRdb year 2020). Background on the whole study: Samples from collaborators originated in the United States, Italy and Spain and spanned both the acute and convalescent phases of COVID-19. The sample metadata nearly always contained a de-identified subject ID, COVID-19 status, age in years and sex. Deeply sampled blood TCRbeta repertoires from subjects exposed to, actively infected with, or recovered from COVID-19 were included in the dataset. The repertoires were released in a freely available public database meant as a resource for research on the immune response to SARS-CoV-2. The material from the prospective study consisted of cDNA or gDNA derived from T cells, B-cell-depleted T cells, or PBMCs. Samples were obtained from the ongoing ImmuneRACE study (first 160 participants) and from 1,000 to 1,500 subjects provided by 6 global collaborators. Where available, HLA class I and class II types were obtained from metadata supplied by the sample provider rather than from assay-based typing. What the study reported, not specific to this receptor: The quantity of clinical and demographic metadata differed by source and by participant and was supplied without curation.

This clone was counted once. The clone's antigen remains unknown. Within one base of it there is no much larger clone, and no base qualities were kept. The germline V gene (reference sequence) yields LNHDA for CDR1 and SQIVND for CDR2. Here V drops 3 bases and J drops 5 bases, and the junction holds 4 bases not matched to any gene. The CDR3 numbers 14 residues from cysteine through phenylalanine. CDR3 DNA is the only sequence kept; it has 42 bases, read in frame from the first base. The collaborating institutions used their own protocols to collect whole blood in K2EDTA tubes. Collaborator samples were shipped for TCRbeta analysis as frozen whole blood, isolated PBMCs, or DNA extracted from either sample type. TCRbeta CDR3 regions were amplified from genomic DNA using the immunoSEQ Assay, a bias-controlled multiplex PCR. The source study handled its data this way. The number of nucleated cells in each sample was estimated by amplification of reference gene primers within the assay. To quantify the absolute abundance of each unique TCRbeta CDR3 rearrangement, sequence reads were collapsed and filtered. Productive Simpson clonality was computed per sample as the square root of Simpson's diversity index over productive rearrangements. What TCRdb holds here is the immuneACCESS table cut down to in-frame rearrangements. Part of the clones is not present; checked against another copy, under half of the missing clones reflect an unresolved V gene, and the others are unexplained. Clone size and the V and J calls come from that table; the DNA yielded D and trimming. This sample gives under 50,000 clones in total; around three quarters of them show up just once. The biggest ten clones account for around 40% of the sample.

This receptor was identified in an elderly man with active or convalescent COVID-19. Specimen: peripheral blood. Rearrangement joined TRBV19 to TRBJ2-7; TRBD1 fits 10 bases in the junction. This receptor carries the CDR3 CASSIWDRGNEQYF. Read as DNA, the sequence is TGTGCCAGTAGTATTTGGGACAGGGGCAACGAGCAGTACTTC.